This T cell receptor beta chain originates from a study of blood T cell repertoires in COVID-19. For the study at large: Researchers got acute and convalescent COVID-19 samples from the United States, Italy and Spain.

This CDR3 has 15 amino acids. Germline values: CDR1 SGHTA, CDR2 FQGTGA. V lost 5 bases, J lost 1 base, and 13 bases lay in between. Authors' data handling: Reference gene primer amplification yielded estimated nucleated cell counts. The repertoire was sequenced with immunoSEQ multiplex PCR; TCRdb's copy has only in-frame clones and lacks some. Clonal size and the V and J genes are those of that table, whereas D and trimming came from the DNA. The repertoire consists of about 180,000 clones, with around 86% occurring once and the leading ten covering around 0.5%. Seattle cases were enrolled at active infection and followed longitudinally.

The clonotype comes from a man in his 60s with COVID-19, enrolled during active disease. The specimen was peripheral blood. The chain couples TRBV7-3 to TRBJ2-3; maybe TRBD2 (7 bases). The CDR3: CASSGGALGTDTQYF. The CDR3 DNA is TGTGCCAGCAGCGGGGGGGCGCTGGGCACAGATACGCAGTATTTT.